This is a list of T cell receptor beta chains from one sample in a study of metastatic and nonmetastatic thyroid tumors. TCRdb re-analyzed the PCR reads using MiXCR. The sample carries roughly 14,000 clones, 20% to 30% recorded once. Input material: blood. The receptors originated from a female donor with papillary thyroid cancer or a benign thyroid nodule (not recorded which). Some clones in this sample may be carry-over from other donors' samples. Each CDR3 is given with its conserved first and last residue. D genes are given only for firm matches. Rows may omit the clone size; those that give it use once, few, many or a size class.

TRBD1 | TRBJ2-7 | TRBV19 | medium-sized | TGTGCCAGTAGCCAGGGGGCGGATCCTTCCTACGAGCAGTACTTC | CASSQGADPSYEQYF
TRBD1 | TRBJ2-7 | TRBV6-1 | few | TGTGCCAGCAGCACCCGGGACAGGTCACACGAGCAGTACTTC | CASSTRDRSHEQYF
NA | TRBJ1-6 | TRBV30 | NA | TGTGCCTGGAGTGTACAGGGAGTTCTCGGGTCACCCCTCCACTTT | CAWSVQGVLGSPLHF
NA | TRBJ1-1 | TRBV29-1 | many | TGCAGCGTTGATTGGTCGGCAGCCGAGCCGAACACTGAAGCTTTCTTT | CSVDWSAAEPNTEAFF
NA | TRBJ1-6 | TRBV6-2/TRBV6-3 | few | TGTGCCAGCAGTTACTCGATAGGGACATATATGGATTCACCCCTCCACTTT | CASSYSIGTYMDSPLHF
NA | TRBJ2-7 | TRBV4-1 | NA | TGCGCCAGCAGCCCTCCGGGACAAAAATTCTACGAGCAGTACTTC | CASSPPGQKFYEQYF
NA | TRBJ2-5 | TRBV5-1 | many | TGCGCCAGCAGCTTGACAACTAGCCCACAAGAGACCCAGTACTTC | CASSLTTSPQETQYF
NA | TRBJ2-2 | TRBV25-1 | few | TGTGCCATCAAGGGGGGCGGCGGGGAGCTTTTTTTT | CAIKGGGGELFF
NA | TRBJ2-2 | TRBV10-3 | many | TGTGCCATCAGTGTCGTCTCCGGGCAACCTACCGGGGAGCTGTTTTTT | CAISVVSGQPTGELFF
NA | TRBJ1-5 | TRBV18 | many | TGTGCCAGCTCACCGGGGTCGCGCAATCAGCCCCAGCATTTT | CASSPGSRNQPQHF
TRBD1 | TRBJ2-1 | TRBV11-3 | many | TGTGCCAGCAGCCAGGGACAGGGGGCGGGCAATGAGCAGTTCTTC | CASSQGQGAGNEQFF
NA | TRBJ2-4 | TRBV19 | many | TGTGCCAGTAGTATAATGGGGGGCGCGGCCAAAAACATTCAGTACTTC | CASSIMGGAAKNIQYF
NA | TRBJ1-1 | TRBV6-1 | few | TGTGCCAGCAGGGAAGTAAACCGCTTGAACACTGAAGCTTTCTTT | CASREVNRLNTEAFF
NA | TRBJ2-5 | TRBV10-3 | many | TGTGCCACCACGAGAACAGGGGGTACGAGCGGGGGGGAGACCCAGTACTTC | CATTRTGGTSGGETQYF
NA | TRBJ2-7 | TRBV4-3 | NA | TGCGCCAGCAGCCAAGCAGGTTCCTACGAGCAGTACTTC | CASSQAGSYEQYF
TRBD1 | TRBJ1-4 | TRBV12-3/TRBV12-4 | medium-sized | TGTGCCAGCAGTTTGACAGGGGGGGAAGGAAAACTGTTTTTT | CASSLTGGEGKLFF
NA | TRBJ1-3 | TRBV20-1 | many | TGCAGTGCTAAGCAGGGGTCGTCTGGAAACACCATATATTTT | CSAKQGSSGNTIYF
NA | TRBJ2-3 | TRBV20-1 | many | TGCAGTGCTAAAGATTCAGTTTATGCGTCGGGCGCAGATACGCAGTATTTT | CSAKDSVYASGADTQYF
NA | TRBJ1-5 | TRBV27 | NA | TGTGCCAGCAGTTCAACTCAGGGGCCCCCCCAGCATTTT | CASSSTQGPPQHF
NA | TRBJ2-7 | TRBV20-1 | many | TGCAGTGCTGTGGACGCCCACTCTGGGGGCTACTACGAGCAGTACTTC | CSAVDAHSGGYYEQYF
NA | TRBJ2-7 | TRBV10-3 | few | TGTGCCATCAGAGCTCAAACCGGGAGCCACGAGCAGTACTTC | CAIRAQTGSHEQYF
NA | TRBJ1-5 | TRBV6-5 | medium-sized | TGTGCCAGCAGTTACTCGAGCACTAACCGGCATCAGCCCCAGCATTTT | CASSYSSTNRHQPQHF
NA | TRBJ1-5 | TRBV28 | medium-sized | TGTGCCAGCAGCCGGGACGGTAGCAATCAGCCCCAGCATTTT | CASSRDGSNQPQHF
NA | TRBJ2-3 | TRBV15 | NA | TGTGCCACCAGCCCGATGAGGGATTCAGATACGCAGTATTTT | CATSPMRDSDTQYF
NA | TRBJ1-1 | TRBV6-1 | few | TGTGCCAGCAGTGAAGCGGGTAGGGGAAAGGGGAAAGCTTTCTTT | CASSEAGRGKGKAFF
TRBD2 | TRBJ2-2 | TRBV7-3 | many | TGTGCCAGCAGCTTAAGGGCTAGCGGGGGGCTAAACACCGGGGAGCTGTTTTTT | CASSLRASGGLNTGELFF
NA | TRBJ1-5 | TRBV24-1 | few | TGTGCCACCAGTGACCCTGTCCCTAATCAGCCCCAGCATTTT | CATSDPVPNQPQHF
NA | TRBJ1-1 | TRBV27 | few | TGTGCCAGCAGTTCACAAAAAACAGGGTTTGAGGCTTTCTTT | CASSSQKTGFEAFF
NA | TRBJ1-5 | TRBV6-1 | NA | TGTGCCAGCAGTCTATCAGGGGCTATTCAGACCAAGCATTTT | CASSLSGAIQTKHF
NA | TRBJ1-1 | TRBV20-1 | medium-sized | TGCAGTGCTAGAGCAGGGGACACTGAAGCTTTCTTT | CSARAGDTEAFF
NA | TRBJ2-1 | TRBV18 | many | TGTGCCAGCACCCTCGCAGGGGTTTACAATGAGCAGTTCTTC | CASTLAGVYNEQFF
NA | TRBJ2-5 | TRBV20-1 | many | TGCAGTGCTAGTTCCTTTAGAGCGAGCCAGTACTTC | CSASSFRASQYF
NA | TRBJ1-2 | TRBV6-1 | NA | TGTGCCAGCAGCGAATGGGGGGCAAGTGGTGGCTACACCTTC | CASSEWGASGGYTF
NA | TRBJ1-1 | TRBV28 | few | TGTGCCAGCAGTTTATCTTCGGCCTCGTCGGAAGCTTTCTTT | CASSLSSASSEAFF
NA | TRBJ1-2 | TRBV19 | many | TGTGCCAGTAGTATAAACTATGGCTACACCTTC | CASSINYGYTF
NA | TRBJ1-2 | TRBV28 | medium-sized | TGTGCCAGCAGTTTACGGGAGTATGGCTACACCTTC | CASSLREYGYTF
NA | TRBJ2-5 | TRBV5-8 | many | TGTGCCAGCAGCTTGGCCAGGGGGGTAGGGACCCAGTACTTC | CASSLARGVGTQYF
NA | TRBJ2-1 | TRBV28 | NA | TGCGCCAGCAGAGATGGGGCAGAAACCTACAATGAGCAGTTATTC | CASRDGAETYNEQLF
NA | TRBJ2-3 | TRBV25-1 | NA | TGTGCCAGCAGTGCCTACAGGGTAGATACGCAGTATTTT | CASSAYRVDTQYF
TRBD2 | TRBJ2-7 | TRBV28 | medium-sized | TGTGCCAGCAGGGGACGGGGCCTACTAGCGGGGGGGAGCTACGAGCAGTACTTC | CASRGRGLLAGGSYEQYF
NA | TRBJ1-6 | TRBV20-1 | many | TGCAGTGCTAGGGTCCCTCACAATTCACCCCTCCACTTT | CSARVPHNSPLHF
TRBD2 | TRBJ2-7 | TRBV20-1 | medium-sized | TGCAGTGCTAGACGAGCGGGAGGGCCGACCGAGCAGTACTTC | CSARRAGGPTEQYF
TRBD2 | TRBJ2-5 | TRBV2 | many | TGTGCCAGCAGTCTTAGCGGGGGTCTGGAGACCCAGTACTTC | CASSLSGGLETQYF
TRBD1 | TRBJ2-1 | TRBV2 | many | TGTGCCAGCAGCCCTGGGGACAGGGGTGGCAATGAGCAGTTCTTC | CASSPGDRGGNEQFF
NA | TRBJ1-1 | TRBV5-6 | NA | TGTGCCAGCAGACGACAGGCTAACACTGAAGCTTTCTTT | CASRRQANTEAFF
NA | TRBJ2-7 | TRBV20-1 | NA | TGCAGTGCTAGAGATTGGGCGAGCTCCTACGAGCAGTACTTC | CSARDWASSYEQYF
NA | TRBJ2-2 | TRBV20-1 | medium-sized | TGCAGTGCCTTAGAGAACACCGGGGAGCTGTTTTTT | CSALENTGELFF
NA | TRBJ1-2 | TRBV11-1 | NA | TGTGCCAGCAGCTCCACCAGACAGGCACTTAACTATGGCTACACCTTC | CASSSTRQALNYGYTF
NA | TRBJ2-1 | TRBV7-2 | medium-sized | TGTGCCAGCAGCTTAGGTAATGAGCAGTTCTTC | CASSLGNEQFF
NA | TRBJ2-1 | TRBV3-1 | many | TGTGCCAGCAGCCAAGATCCAGGGGTTGGAGCCTACAATGAGCAGTTCTTC | CASSQDPGVGAYNEQFF